This T cell receptor (beta chain) was captured in a study of beta chain features in type 1 diabetes. Findings and limits, study-wide: A moderate, significant TCRB CDR3 shortening appeared in type 1 diabetes across four CD4+ subsets.

The investigators reverse transcribed all of the isolated RNA, so they sequenced expressed TCRB transcripts. Assay used: immunoSEQ multiplex PCR; TCRdb lists only in-frame clones, some missing. The profile shows about 160,000 clones, just over 8% of them singletons. Turning to this clone: Its antigen is as yet unknown.

V lost 3 bases, J lost 2 bases, and 13 bases lay in between. Germline CDR1 reads SGHNT; CDR2 reads YYREEE (reference sequence). The CDR3 runs 15 residues. The TCR was taken from a young woman with type 1 diabetes. What was sequenced was central memory CD4+ T cells from blood. The chain links TRBV5-4 to TRBJ2-3, with D possibly TRBD2 on 6 matching bases. DNA of the CDR3: TGTGCCAGCAGCTCTCGTAGCGGATACACAGATACGCAGTATTTT. It translates to CASSSRSGYTDTQYF.